The rows below give T cell receptor beta chains drawn from one sample of a study of CD8 T cells in Susac syndrome. TCRdb re-called the immunoSEQ multiplex PCR reads with MiXCR, one entry per CDR3 protein. This sample has more than 40,000 distinct CDR3 sequences, with roughly 93% found just once. Source material: CD8+ T cells from PBMCs. These TCRs come from a human donor in good health. CDR3s include the opening cysteine and the closing phenylalanine or tryptophan. A D gene is named only where the DNA matches it firmly. Rows give clone size only sometimes, using once, few, many, or a class for an expanded clone.

TRBV20-1	NA	TRBD2	TRBJ2-7	TGCAGTCGGCTAGCGGCCCTCTCCTACGAGCAGTACTTC	CSRLAALSYEQYF
TRBV7-9	NA	NA	TRBJ1-1	TGTGCCAGCAGCTTTGTCAGGGTGAACACTGAAGCTTTCTTT	CASSFVRVNTEAFF
TRBV5-5	NA	NA	TRBJ2-4	TGTGCCAGCAGCTTGGAGGTTGGGCTGGCCGGATTCAAAAACATTCAGTACTTC	CASSLEVGLAGFKNIQYF
TRBV7-9	NA	TRBD1	TRBJ2-7	TGTGCCAGCGTTGGACAGGGCCGCGAGCAGTACTTC	CASVGQGREQYF
TRBV7-8	NA	TRBD1	TRBJ1-2	TGTGCCAGCAGCTTAGCGGCAGGGGGCCGTTATGGCTACACCTTC	CASSLAAGGRYGYTF
TRBV3-1	once	NA	TRBJ2-2	TGTGCCAGCAGCTATCGTTCGGGGAATTGGGACGGGGAGCTGTTTTTT	CASSYRSGNWDGELFF
TRBV5-4	NA	TRBD1	TRBJ2-2	TGTGCCAGCAGCATCCGGGACAGGGTAAACACCGGGGAGCTGTTTTTT	CASSIRDRVNTGELFF
TRBV7-9	NA	NA	TRBJ2-1	TGTGCCAGCAGCCCCGCGTCGGGGGTCCCCAACAATGAGCAGTTCTTC	CASSPASGVPNNEQFF
TRBV27	NA	TRBD2	TRBJ2-7	TGTGCCAGCGGACTAGCGGGAGGGAACGAGCAGTACTTC	CASGLAGGNEQYF
TRBV11-2	once	NA	TRBJ1-2	TGTGCCAGCAGCGGATTACAGGGAGGTCCCAATGGCTACACCTTC	CASSGLQGGPNGYTF
TRBV9	NA	TRBD1	TRBJ1-1	TGTGCCAGCAGCCCAGGACAGGGGTTAGCGGGAAACACTGAAGCTTTCTTT	CASSPGQGLAGNTEAFF
TRBV7-2	once	NA	TRBJ2-7	TGTGCCAGCAGCTTTCGGGAATCCCTCCCCTACGAGCAGTACTTC	CASSFRESLPYEQYF
TRBV29-1	NA	NA	TRBJ1-1	TGCAGCGTTGGAGGGGGTGAGGCTTTCTTT	CSVGGGEAFF
TRBV29-1	NA	NA	TRBJ2-1	TGCAGCGTTGAAGGGACAGAGAGGACCTACAATGAGCAGTTCTTC	CSVEGTERTYNEQFF
TRBV12-3/TRBV12-4	once	NA	TRBJ1-2	TGTGCCAGTCCGGGGGGTGAAGGCTACACCTTC	CASPGGEGYTF
TRBV27	NA	NA	TRBJ2-5	TGTGCCAGCAGTCCCGACAGTCTGTTCCAAGAGACCCAGTACTTC	CASSPDSLFQETQYF
TRBV29-1	NA	NA	TRBJ1-1	TGCAGCGTTGATATCGGAAGAGCGGGATTTGAAGCTTTCTTT	CSVDIGRAGFEAFF
TRBV27	NA	NA	TRBJ2-1	TGTGCCAGCAGTTTATTTTTGGCAGGGAGTAACGACGAGCAGTTCTTC	CASSLFLAGSNDEQFF
TRBV3-1	NA	TRBD1	TRBJ2-2	TGTGCCAGCAGATTCGACAGGGGTGGGCCCGGGGAGCTGTTTTTT	CASRFDRGGPGELFF
TRBV6-5	once	NA	TRBJ2-5	TGTGCCAGCAGTCTTAGGGGGGCCGGGGAGACCCAGTACTTC	CASSLRGAGETQYF
TRBV28	NA	NA	TRBJ2-7	TGTGCCAGCAGTTTCGAGTTTGGTCCATTCTTGGAGCAGTACTTC	CASSFEFGPFLEQYF
TRBV6-9	NA	NA	TRBJ2-1	TGTGCCAGCAGGGCCCAGGACCCGGGATCCTACAATGAGCAGTTCTTC	CASRAQDPGSYNEQFF
TRBV4-1	NA	NA	TRBJ2-7	TGCGCCAGCAGCCAAGACTGGGGGCCGAACGAGCAGTACTTC	CASSQDWGPNEQYF
TRBV30	NA	NA	TRBJ2-3	TGTGCCTGGAAATCAGGGTCGGGCACAGATACGCAGTATTTT	CAWKSGSGTDTQYF